The sequence of this T cell receptor beta chain was determined in a study of CD8 T cells in Susac syndrome. V shed 0 bases and J shed 2 bases, with 10 bases lying between them. The CDR3 covers 15 residues. Germline V gene sequence: CDR1 LGHDT, CDR2 YNNKEL (reference sequence). RNA was extracted with the RNeasy kit, and a quantity of roughly 0.45 to 1 ug was reverse transcribed using random hexamers. TCRdb passed the immunoSEQ multiplex PCR reads through MiXCR, listing each CDR3 protein once. The sample records about 80,000 distinct CDR3 sequences, more than 85% being singletons. This clonotype originated in a human donor with multiple sclerosis. The specimen was CD8+ T cells from PBMCs. The chain combines TRBV3-1 with TRBJ1-1; weak D call: TRBD1 (5 bases). CDR3 DNA: TGTGCCAGCAGCCAAGATTACAGGCTAAACACTGAAGCTTTCTTT. It codes for CASSQDYRLNTEAFF.